These T cell receptor beta chains were read from a single sample in a study of T cells in Graves' hyperthyroidism and ophthalmopathy. TCRdb analysed the multiplex PCR reads with MiXCR anew, one entry per CDR3 protein. Of 500,000 to 750,000 distinct CDR3 sequences in the sample, 12% to 15% were seen once. Material: blood. These TCRs come from a woman aged 18-29 years with Graves' ophthalmopathy. Both conserved end residues are part of each CDR3. The D gene is left open where the match is weak.

d_call v_call cdr3_aa
- TRBV19 CASSIKGVNYNEQFF
- TRBV20-1 CSVNSNQPQHF
- TRBV6-6 CASSYSNGEAGNYGYTF
- TRBV3-1 CASSQVLVRTNEKLFF
TRBD2 TRBV20-1 CSANAWGGNIQYF
- TRBV9 CASSVTYSQIYEQYF
- TRBV28 CASSRPGVGNSPLHF
- TRBV11-2 CASRHATRYEQYF
- TRBV7-3 CASSLRGDNPPLHF
- TRBV9 CASSVGLGLSTDTQYF
- TRBV7-9 CASSPRQSGWYQETQYF
TRBD1 TRBV6-1 CASRTGGYYNEQFF
- TRBV11-1 CASSSRTGTGRGYTF
- TRBV24-1 CATSEKGIEETQYF
- TRBV4-2 CASSQDQGGWDYGYTF
TRBD2 TRBV20-1 CSARDPSSGRDNEQFF
- TRBV12-5 CASGLEADTEAFF
- TRBV5-1 CASSFGGRWIYNEQFF
- TRBV12-3/TRBV12-4 CASSLAWQGEQFF
TRBD1 TRBV27 CASGIPDEGAFFYGYTF
- TRBV7-6 CASSRAGEDTQYF
- TRBV5-8 CASSLERGDGNQPQHF
- TRBV25-1 CASSKDNQPQHF
- TRBV19 CASSFISGTSTQYF
TRBD1 TRBV5-5 CASSLTDRGPNYGYTF
- TRBV2 CASRALDLSWTEQYF
- TRBV12-3/TRBV12-4 CASSLRGHDYGYTF
TRBD2 TRBV30 CAWSVLPSAGGLHEQFF
TRBD1 TRBV2 CASSVEGAGGQPQHF
TRBD1 TRBV4-1 CASKTGTGGVDEQYF
TRBD2 TRBV6-1 CASSYWGLAGVPLEQFF
TRBD1 TRBV4-1 CASSQGQGANQPQHF
TRBD2 TRBV11-3 CASSYGLAGDNEQFF